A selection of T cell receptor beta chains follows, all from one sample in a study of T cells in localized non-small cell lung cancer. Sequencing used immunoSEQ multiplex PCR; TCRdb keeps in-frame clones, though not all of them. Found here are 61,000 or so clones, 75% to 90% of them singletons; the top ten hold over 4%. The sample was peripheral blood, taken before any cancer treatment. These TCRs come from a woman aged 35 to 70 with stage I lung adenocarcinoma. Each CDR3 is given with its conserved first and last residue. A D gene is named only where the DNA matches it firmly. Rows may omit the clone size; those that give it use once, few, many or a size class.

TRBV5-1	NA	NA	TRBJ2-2	CASSPGPLNTGELFF	TGCGCCAGCAGCCCGGGACCGCTGAACACCGGGGAGCTGTTTTTT
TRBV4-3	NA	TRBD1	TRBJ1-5	CASSQDSGQGEPQHF	TGCGCCAGCAGCCAAGATTCGGGACAGGGAGAGCCCCAGCATTTT
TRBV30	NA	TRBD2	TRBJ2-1	CAWSIQAGYGEQFF	TGTGCCTGGAGCATCCAAGCGGGGTATGGTGAGCAGTTCTTC
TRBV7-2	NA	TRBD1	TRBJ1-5	CASSLDRGGQPQHF	TGTGCCAGCAGTCTTGACAGGGGAGGGCAGCCCCAGCATTTT
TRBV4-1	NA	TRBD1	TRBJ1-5	CASSPGQGGQPQHF	TGCGCCAGCAGCCCAGGACAGGGAGGTCAGCCCCAGCATTTT
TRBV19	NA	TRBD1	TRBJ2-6	CASSPGQGLSGANVLTF	TGTGCCAGTAGTCCGGGACAGGGACTTTCTGGGGCCAACGTCCTGACTTTC
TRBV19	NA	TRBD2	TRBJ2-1	CASSATSGLEQFF	TGTGCCAGTAGCGCGACTAGCGGGCTTGAGCAGTTCTTC
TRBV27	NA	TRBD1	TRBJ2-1	CASSLEPTGGSYNEQFF	TGTGCCAGCAGTTTGGAGCCGACAGGGGGTTCCTACAATGAGCAGTTCTTC
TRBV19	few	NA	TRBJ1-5	CASSIGGNNQPQHF	TGTGCCAGTAGTATAGGAGGGAACAATCAGCCCCAGCATTTT
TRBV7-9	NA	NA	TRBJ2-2	CASGQSNTGELFF	TGTGCCAGCGGGCAATCGAACACCGGGGAGCTGTTTTTT
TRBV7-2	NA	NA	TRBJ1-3	CASSTPPIGTAGNTIYF	TGTGCCAGCAGCACCCCGCCAATTGGGACGGCTGGAAACACCATATATTTT
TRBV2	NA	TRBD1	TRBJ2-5	CASKAPTSDRGRETQYF	TGTGCCAGCAAGGCCCCCACCTCGGACAGGGGGAGAGAGACCCAGTACTTC
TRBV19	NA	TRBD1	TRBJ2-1	CASSRQGNSYNEQFF	TGTGCCAGTAGTAGACAGGGGAACTCCTACAATGAGCAGTTCTTC
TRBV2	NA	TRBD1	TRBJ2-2	CASSDQGQGFANTGELFF	TGTGCCAGCAGTGACCAGGGACAGGGTTTCGCGAACACCGGGGAGCTGTTTTTT
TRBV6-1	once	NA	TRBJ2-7	CASRVGRLVSGEQYF	TGTGCCAGCAGGGTGGGACGCCTCGTATCTGGGGAGCAGTACTTC
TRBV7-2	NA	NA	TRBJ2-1	CASNGGLGHNEQFF	TGTGCCAGCAATGGAGGGTTGGGACACAATGAGCAGTTCTTC